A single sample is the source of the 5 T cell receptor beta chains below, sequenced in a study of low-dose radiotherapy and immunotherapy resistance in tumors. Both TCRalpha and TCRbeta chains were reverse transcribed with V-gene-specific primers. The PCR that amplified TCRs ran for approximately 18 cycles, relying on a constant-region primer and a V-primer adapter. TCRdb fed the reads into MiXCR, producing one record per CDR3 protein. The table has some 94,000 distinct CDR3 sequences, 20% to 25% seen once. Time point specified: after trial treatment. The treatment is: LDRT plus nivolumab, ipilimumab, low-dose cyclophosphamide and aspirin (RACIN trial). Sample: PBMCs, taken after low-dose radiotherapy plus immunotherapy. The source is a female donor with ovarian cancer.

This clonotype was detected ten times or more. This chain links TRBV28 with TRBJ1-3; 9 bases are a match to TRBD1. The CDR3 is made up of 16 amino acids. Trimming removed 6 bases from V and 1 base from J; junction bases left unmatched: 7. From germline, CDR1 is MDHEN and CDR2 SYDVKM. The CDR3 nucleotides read TGTGCCAGCAGACTCCGGGACAGGGTGTCTGGAAACACCATATATTTT. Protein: CASRLRDRVSGNTIYF.

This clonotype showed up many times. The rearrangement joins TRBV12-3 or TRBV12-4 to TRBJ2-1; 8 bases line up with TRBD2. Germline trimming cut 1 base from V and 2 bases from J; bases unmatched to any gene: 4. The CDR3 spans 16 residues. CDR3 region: CASSLDAGGTYNEQFF. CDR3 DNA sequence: TGTGCCAGCAGTTTAGACGCGGGAGGTACCTACAATGAGCAGTTCTTC.

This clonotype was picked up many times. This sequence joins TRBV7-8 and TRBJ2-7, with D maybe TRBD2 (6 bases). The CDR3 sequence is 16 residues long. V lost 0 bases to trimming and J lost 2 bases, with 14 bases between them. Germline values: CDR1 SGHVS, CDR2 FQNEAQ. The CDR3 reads CASSLAEPAGPYEQYF. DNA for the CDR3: TGTGCCAGCAGCTTAGCTGAACCAGCGGGTCCCTACGAGCAGTACTTC. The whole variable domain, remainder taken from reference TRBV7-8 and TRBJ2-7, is GAGVSQSPRYKVAKRGQDVALRCDPISGHVSLFWYQQALGQGPEFLTYFQNEAQLDKSGLPSDRFFAERPEGSVSTLKIQRTQQEDSAVYLCASSLAEPAGPYEQYFGPGTRLTVT.

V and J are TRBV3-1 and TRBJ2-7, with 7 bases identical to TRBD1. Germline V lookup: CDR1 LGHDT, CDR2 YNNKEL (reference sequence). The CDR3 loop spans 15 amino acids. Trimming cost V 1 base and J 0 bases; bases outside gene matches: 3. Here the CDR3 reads CASSQVYRGSYEQYF. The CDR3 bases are TGTGCCAGCAGCCAAGTCTACAGGGGCTCCTACGAGCAGTACTTC.

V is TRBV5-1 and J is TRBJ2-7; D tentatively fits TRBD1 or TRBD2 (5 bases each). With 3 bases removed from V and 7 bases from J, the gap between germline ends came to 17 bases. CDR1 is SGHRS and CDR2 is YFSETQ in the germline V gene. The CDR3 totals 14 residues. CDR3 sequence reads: CASSWGRLDGEQYF. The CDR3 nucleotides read TGCGCCAGCAGCTGGGGGAGACTTGACGGGGAGCAGTACTTC.